This record looks at one TCR beta chain sequence and its context. Trimming cost V 3 bases and J 3 bases, with 12 bases left between them. The CDR3 is 14 amino acids. Germline values: CDR1 LNHNV, CDR2 YYDKDF (reference sequence). These data are taken from a study of CD8+ T cells in alopecia areata. The authors extracted RNA and reverse transcribed it into cDNA as the sequencing template. Profiled with immunoSEQ multiplex PCR; TCRdb holds only in-frame clones, not every one. The sample yields roughly 100,000 clones, 60% seen once. The treatment is: oral pan-JAK inhibitor, 5-10 mg twice daily. The rearrangement uses TRBV15 and TRBJ2-7; D is possibly TRBD2 (6 bases). The input for sequencing was CD8+ T cells sorted from blood, taken around week 55, from a patient treated with tofacitinib. The clonotype was recovered from a human donor with alopecia areata. The CDR3 sequence is CATSRTGVFYEQYF. The CDR3 DNA is TGTGCCACCAGCAGGACGGGAGTCTTCTACGAGCAGTACTTC. The whole variable domain, remainder taken from reference TRBV15 and TRBJ2-7, is DAMVIQNPRYQVTQFGKPVTLSCSQTLNHNVMYWYQQKSSQAPKLLFHYYDKDFNNEADTPDNFQSRRPNTSFCFLDIRSPGLGDTAMYLCATSRTGVFYEQYFGPGTRLTVT.